The T cell receptor (beta chain) described here comes from a study of PD-1 blockade in classical Hodgkin lymphoma. General observations from the study: Whoever responded completely had baseline diversity much like that seen in newly diagnosed patients.

Using immunoSEQ multiplex PCR, the repertoire was profiled, and TCRdb retains in-frame clones only, with some absent. The sample has some 45,000 clones, around 80% seen once. About this clone itself: Its specificity is not known.

The time point here: cycle 4 day 1 (C4D1), after five to seven weeks of nivolumab. Each patient experienced a relapse that followed autologous stem cell transplantation, and brentuximab vedotin exposure varied. The specimen comprised peripheral blood mononuclear cells (PBMCs), sampled before the fourth cycle of nivolumab. The clonotype was recovered from a human donor with classical Hodgkin lymphoma.

This CDR3 reads CAISEPRAGGQGDTQYF. As DNA, the CDR3 is TGTGCCATCAGTGAGCCGCGAGCGGGGGGGCAAGGTGATACGCAGTATTTT. V and J are TRBV10-3 and TRBJ2-3, with TRBD2 identical over 10 bases. The length of the CDR3 is 17 residues. In germline, CDR1 is ENHRY, CDR2 SYGVKD. The V segment lost 2 bases and the J segment 6 bases; nucleotides outside the gene matches: 11.